This T cell receptor beta chain was identified in a study of blood T cell repertoires in COVID-19. The wider study: The samples span acute and convalescent COVID-19 from the United States, Italy and Spain. Nucleic acid was either cDNA or gDNA, and it came from T cells, B-cell-depleted T cells, or PBMCs.

The authors' processing: Amplification from reference gene primers served as the basis for estimated nucleated cell counts. Measured with immunoSEQ multiplex PCR; TCRdb has only the in-frame clones, and not every one. V and J calls and clone size come straight from that table; D and trimming were deduced from the DNA. This table holds around 180,000 clones, roughly nine tenths found once. V was pared by 4 bases and J by 9 bases, with 18 bases between. CDR3 length: 15 amino acids. Germline V gene sequence: CDR1 KGHDR, CDR2 SFDVKD. Sequencing used peripheral blood. This receptor was taken from a man aged 70 or older with active or convalescent COVID-19. The V call is TRBV24-1, the J call TRBJ2-4; D gene unclear. The CDR3 spells CATSDPTSYSGIQYF. The CDR3 DNA sequence: TGTGCCACCAGTGACCCTACCTCATACAGTGGCATTCAGTACTTC.